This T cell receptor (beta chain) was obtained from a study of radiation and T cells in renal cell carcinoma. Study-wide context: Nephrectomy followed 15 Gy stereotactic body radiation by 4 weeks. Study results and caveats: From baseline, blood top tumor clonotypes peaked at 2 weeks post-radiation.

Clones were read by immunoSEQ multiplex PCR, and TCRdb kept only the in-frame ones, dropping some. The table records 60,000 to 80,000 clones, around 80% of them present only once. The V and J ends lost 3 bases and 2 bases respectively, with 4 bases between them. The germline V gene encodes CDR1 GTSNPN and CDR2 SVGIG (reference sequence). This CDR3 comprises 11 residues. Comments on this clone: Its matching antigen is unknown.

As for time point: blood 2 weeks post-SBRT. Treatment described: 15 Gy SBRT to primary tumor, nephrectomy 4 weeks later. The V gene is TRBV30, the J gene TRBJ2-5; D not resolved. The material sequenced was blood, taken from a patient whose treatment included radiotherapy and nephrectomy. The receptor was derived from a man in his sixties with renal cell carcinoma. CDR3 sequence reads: CAWSAQETQYF. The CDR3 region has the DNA TGTGCCTGGAGCGCGCAAGAGACCCAGTACTTC.